Below, 3 T cell receptor beta chains from the same sample are listed, as sequenced in a study of T cells in Graves' hyperthyroidism and ophthalmopathy. RNA transcripts served as the template for amplifying TCR beta CDR3 regions. HTBI primers were employed in a first-round RT-PCR of the TCR CDR3. From the multiplex PCR reads, TCRdb called clonotypes with MiXCR, one entry per CDR3 protein. The data hold 500,000 or so distinct CDR3 sequences, with over 15% observed a single time. The source material was blood. These receptors were obtained from a woman under 30 with Graves' ophthalmopathy.

This clonotype was found many times. The genes are TRBV3-1 and TRBJ1-4; D gene uncertain. V was cut by 4 bases and J by 5 bases, with 17 bases left in between. The CDR3 extends over 16 amino acids. From germline, CDR1 is LGHDT and CDR2 YNNKEL (reference sequence). Here the CDR3 DNA reads TGTGCCAGCAGCCCCCCAGAGAGCAAACTAAATGAAAAACTGTTTTTT. Amino acid sequence: CASSPPESKLNEKLFF.

Only a few counts were recorded for this clonotype. The genes are TRBV5-1 and TRBJ2-7, with unresolved D. Per germline, CDR1 SGHRS and CDR2 YFSETQ. The CDR3 has 13 amino acids. V was pared by 2 bases and J by 2 bases, with 8 bases between. CDR3 loop: CASSFELTYEQYF. The CDR3 nucleotides read TGCGCCAGCAGCTTTGAATTAACCTACGAGCAGTACTTC.

The chain links TRBV19 to TRBJ1-1; maybe TRBD1 (5 bases). The CDR3 is 16 amino acids. V lost 1 base to trimming and J lost 0 bases, with 12 bases between them. Germline lookup yields CDR1 LNHDA and CDR2 SQIVND (reference sequence). CDR3 coding DNA: TGTGCCAGTAGTATAGCTGGGACTAGAATGAACACTGAAGCTTTCTTT. Translating it yields CASSIAGTRMNTEAFF.